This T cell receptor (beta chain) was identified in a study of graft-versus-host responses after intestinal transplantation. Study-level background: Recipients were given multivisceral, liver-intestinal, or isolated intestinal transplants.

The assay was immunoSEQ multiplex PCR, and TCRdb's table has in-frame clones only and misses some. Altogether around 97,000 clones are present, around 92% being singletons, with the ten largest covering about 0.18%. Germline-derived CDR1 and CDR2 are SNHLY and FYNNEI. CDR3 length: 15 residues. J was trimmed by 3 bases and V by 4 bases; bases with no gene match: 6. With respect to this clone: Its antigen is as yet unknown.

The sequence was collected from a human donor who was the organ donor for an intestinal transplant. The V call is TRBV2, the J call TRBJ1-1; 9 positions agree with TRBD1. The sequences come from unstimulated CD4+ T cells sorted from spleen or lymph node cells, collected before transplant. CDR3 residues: CASSGRDRADTEAFF. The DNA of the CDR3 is TGTGCCAGCAGTGGGAGGGACAGGGCGGACACTGAAGCTTTCTTT.